This entry features one TCR beta chain sequence. Its antigen is unidentified. Trimming shortened V by 3 bases and J by 3 bases, and 9 bases separated the two germline ends. The CDR3 extends over 13 amino acids. Germline V gene lookup returns CDR1 LNHNV and CDR2 YYDKDF (reference sequence). These data belong to a study of cytomegalovirus exposure and HLA in healthy donors. Study-wide findings and caveats: Cytomegalovirus-associated status was assigned to fewer than 200 TCR beta chains. Relative to the 666-donor mean, N-insertions were reportedly fewer in an Asian-associated ancestry cluster in a later analysis. When presence/absence was analysed, sequencing depth was taken to be roughly uniform across donors.

13 Jbeta primers and 60 Vbeta primers were used for the PCR. Clones were sequenced by immunoSEQ multiplex PCR, and TCRdb holds only the in-frame ones, with some missing. The sample comprises about 180,000 clones, roughly 80% of which are singletons, and around 5.4% rests with the top ten. The source of this sequence is a man aged 40-50 years in good health and CMV-seronegative. The chain joins TRBV15 to TRBJ2-7; no definite D call. The sequenced sample consisted of PBMCs. CDR3 nucleotides: TGTGCCACCAGCAGGGAGTCTCGCTACGAGCAGTACTTC. It codes for CATSRESRYEQYF.